This TCR beta chain was identified in a study of cytomegalovirus exposure and HLA in healthy donors. About the study: Assignment to the Caucasian-associated ancestry cluster applied to around 82% of the approximately 380 genotyped donors.

Concerning this clone: Its target is unknown.

PCR was performed using 60 Vbeta and 13 Jbeta primers. Data came from immunoSEQ multiplex PCR; TCRdb stores just in-frame clones and leaves some out. The profile covers 85,000 to 130,000 clones, with roughly three quarters appearing a single time and 1.5% to 2% taken by the ten largest. Study conclusions and caveats: Earlier analysis found most TCR beta V segments productive about 87% or about 30% of the time. Listed as cytomegalovirus-associated were 150 or so TCR beta chains.

The germline V gene encodes CDR1 MDHEN and CDR2 SYDVKM. Between the trimmed V and J ends, which lost 3 bases and 1 base, there was a span of 12 bases. CDR3 length: 15 amino acids. The sample taken for sequencing was PBMCs. The chain uses TRBV28 and TRBJ1-1; TRBD1 might be the D (6 bases). The receptor was derived from a middle-aged woman in good health and CMV-seronegative. CDR3 region: CASSFSSDRNTEAFF. The CDR3 coding sequence is TGTGCCAGCAGTTTTTCGTCGGACAGGAACACTGAAGCTTTCTTT.